These 28 T cell receptor beta chains were sequenced from one sample in a study of blood T cell repertoires in COVID-19. Assay used: immunoSEQ multiplex PCR; TCRdb lists only in-frame clones, some missing. The data show roughly 170,000 clones, approximately 80% seen once. Sequenced: PBMCs or T cells enriched from blood (not recorded which). Every receptor here comes from a woman aged 45-59 years who had recovered from COVID-19.

The chain couples TRBV7-9 to TRBJ1-2; D gene ambiguous. Trimming cost V 6 bases and J 7 bases, with 18 bases left between them. Germline values: CDR1 SEHNR, CDR2 FQNEAQ (reference sequence). There are 14 residues in the CDR3. The CDR3 here is CASSHMGSPAGYTF. Here the CDR3 DNA reads TGTGCCAGCAGTCATATGGGCAGCCCGGCTGGCTACACCTTC.

The V and J genes are TRBV30 and TRBJ1-2; D is unresolved. V was cut by 3 bases and J by 2 bases, with 7 bases left in between. Germline V gene lookup returns CDR1 GTSNPN and CDR2 SVGIG (reference sequence). The CDR3 loop spans 12 amino acids. CDR3 DNA: TGTGCCTGGAGAAAGCGGAACTATGGCTACACCTTC. As protein: CAWRKRNYGYTF.

This chain uses TRBV7-3 with TRBJ2-3; D might be TRBD1 (6 bases). Germline loops: CDR1 SGHTA, CDR2 FQGTGA. V lost 2 bases to trimming and J lost 4 bases, with 10 bases between them. The CDR3 runs to 14 residues. The CDR3 bases are TGTGCCAGCAGCTTATCCCCAGGGGCAGATACGCAGTATTTT. Its translation: CASSLSPGADTQYF.

This clone showed up just once. The chain employs TRBV14 and TRBJ2-2, with D unresolved. Germline-derived CDR1 and CDR2 are SGHDN and FVKESK. This CDR3 region has 15 residues. Trimming cost V 0 bases and J 1 base, with 6 bases left between them. CDR3 amino acids: CASSQDPLNTGELFF. CDR3 DNA: TGTGCCAGCAGCCAAGACCCCTTGAACACCGGGGAGCTGTTTTTT.

The J gene is TRBJ2-3, the V gene TRBV12-3 or TRBV12-4; maybe TRBD2 (5 bases). Between the trimmed V and J ends, which lost 5 bases and 6 bases, there was a span of 9 bases. This CDR3 has 12 amino acids. The chain's CDR3 is CASSTRSDTQYF. The CDR3 nucleotides read TGTGCCAGCAGTACTAGGTCGGATACGCAGTATTTT.

The rearrangement links TRBV10-3 to TRBJ2-2; the D is unclear. This CDR3 spans 17 amino acids. Germline loops: CDR1 ENHRY, CDR2 SYGVKD. The V gene lost 2 bases and the J gene lost 1 base, with 14 bases spanning the gap. Here the CDR3 DNA reads TGTGCCATCAGTGAGGGATCCAGGCAAATGAACACCGGGGAGCTGTTTTTT. Translating gives CAISEGSRQMNTGELFF.

The V call is TRBV7-2, the J call TRBJ2-1; D might be TRBD2 (5 bases). Trimming stripped 5 bases from V and 2 bases from J, with 13 bases between. The CDR3 has 15 amino acids. CDR1 and CDR2 (germline): SGHTA, FQGNSA. CDR3 sequence reads: CASSPRVGPYNEQFF. CDR3 DNA sequence: TGTGCCAGCAGCCCGCGGGTCGGACCCTACAATGAGCAGTTCTTC.

This chain joins TRBV5-1 and TRBJ2-1, with TRBD1 identical over 8 bases. CDR1 and CDR2 (germline): SGHRS, YFSETQ. The CDR3 loop spans 14 amino acids. Trimming at V came to 0 bases and at J to 5 bases, leaving 1 base not matched to a gene. The CDR3 sequence is CASSLGDRHNEQFF. For the CDR3, the DNA is TGCGCCAGCAGCTTGGGGGACAGGCACAATGAGCAGTTCTTC.

This clone was picked up one time. V usage is TRBV15 and J usage is TRBJ2-7; 7 bases map to TRBD2. V was pared by 0 bases and J by 1 base, with 6 bases of the junction left unmatched. CDR3 length: 16 amino acids. Germline CDR1 is LNHNV and CDR2 is YYDKDF (reference sequence). The DNA of the CDR3 is TGTGCCACCAGCAGAGATTACGCGGGAGTTTCCTACGAGCAGTACTTC. The encoded protein is CATSRDYAGVSYEQYF.

Comments on this clone: The same CDR3 can be traced to other DNA sequences in this sample. The chain combines TRBV28 with TRBJ1-5; D might be TRBD1 (5 bases). V gave up 6 bases and J gave up 2 bases, with 14 bases separating them. Germline CDR1 reads MDHEN; CDR2 reads SYDVKM. The CDR3 runs to 15 residues. In nucleotides, the CDR3 is TGTGCCAGCAGGGGGACTGGAGGCGGCAATCAGCCCCAGCATTTT. Its protein product is CASRGTGGGNQPQHF.

The rearrangement joins TRBV11-2 to TRBJ2-2; 11 bases align to TRBD2. Germline assignment: CDR1 SGHAT and CDR2 FQNNGV. CDR3 length: 16 amino acids. Trimming cost V 2 bases and J 1 base; bases outside gene matches: 0. The CDR3 DNA is TGTGCCAGCAGCTTAACTAGCGGGGGGAACACCGGGGAGCTGTTTTTT. It yields the protein CASSLTSGGNTGELFF. The full variable domain, its missing parts supplied by reference TRBV11-2 and TRBJ2-2, is EAGVAQSPRYKIIEKRQSVAFWCNPISGHATLYWYQQILGQGPKLLIQFQNNGVVDDSQLPKDRFSAERLKGVDSTLKIQPAKLEDSAVYLCASSLTSGGNTGELFFGEGSRLTVL.

The chain employs TRBV5-1 and TRBJ2-2, with a tentative D call TRBD1 (5 bases). V dropped 1 base and J dropped 1 base, with 11 bases sitting between them. CDR1 is SGHRS and CDR2 is YFSETQ in the germline V gene. The CDR3 is made up of 16 amino acids. The CDR3 here is CASSLLSTENTGELFF. CDR3 DNA: TGCGCCAGCAGCTTGCTATCGACAGAGAACACCGGGGAGCTGTTTTTT.

The chain has TRBV27 and TRBJ2-1; 11 nucleotides align to TRBD2. CDR3 size: 15 residues. Germline V gene lookup returns CDR1 MNHEY and CDR2 SMNVEV (reference sequence). V gave up 5 bases and J gave up 9 bases; unmatched junction bases: 9. The CDR3 nucleotides are TGTGCCAGCAGTGCATCTAGCGGGAGGCTCGGTGAGCAGTTCTTC. This encodes CASSASSGRLGEQFF.

V is TRBV3-1 (or the pseudogene TRBV3-2) and J is TRBJ1-2; TRBD1 matches at 9 bases. This CDR3 spans 13 amino acids. The germline V gene encodes CDR1 LGHDT and CDR2 YNNKEL (reference sequence). V lost 4 bases and J lost 7; bases outside the gene matches: 4. The CDR3 sequence: CASSPQGAVGYTF. In nucleotides, the CDR3 is TGTGCCAGCAGCCCACAGGGGGCGGTTGGCTACACCTTC.

The V gene is TRBV4-3, the J gene TRBJ1-3, with D unclear. Trimming took off 0 bases at V and 0 bases at J, with 12 bases between the two ends. The CDR3 covers 17 residues. In germline, CDR1 is LGHNA, CDR2 YSLEER. CDR3 loop: CASSQDSPRSSGNTIYF. The CDR3 bases are TGCGCCAGCAGCCAAGATTCCCCCAGGTCCTCTGGAAACACCATATATTTT.

J is TRBJ2-1 and V is TRBV6-2 or TRBV6-3; 15 bases match TRBD2. Trimming at V came to 4 bases and at J to 9 bases, leaving 1 base not matched to a gene. Germline lookup yields CDR1 MNHEY and CDR2 SVGEGT. The CDR3 has 14 amino acids. The CDR3: CASSWGLAGGEQFF. For the CDR3, the DNA is TGTGCCAGCAGTTGGGGACTAGCGGGGGGTGAGCAGTTCTTC.

The chain is built from TRBV29-1 and TRBJ2-5; maybe TRBD2 (6 bases). CDR3 length equals 13 residues. Germline V lookup: CDR1 SQVTM, CDR2 ANQGSEA. The V end lost 6 bases, the J end lost 4 bases, and 15 bases lay between the germline ends. The DNA of the CDR3 is TGCAGCGTGGAGGGCATCTCAAGAGAGACCCAGTACTTC. Its protein is CSVEGISRETQYF.

The rearrangement links TRBV20-1 to TRBJ2-1, with 11 bases identical to TRBD2. The V gene's germline CDR1 is DFQATT and CDR2 SNEGSKA (reference sequence). CDR3 length equals 16 residues. V shed 3 bases, J shed 5 bases, and the junction held 9 bases outside the gene matches. DNA of the CDR3: TGCAGTGCTAGTTCCGTGACTAGCGGGATTGACAATGAGCAGTTCTTC. The encoded protein is CSASSVTSGIDNEQFF.

The chain uses TRBV6-1 and TRBJ2-3; perhaps TRBD1 as D (5 bases). The CDR3 covers 12 residues. The V and J ends lost 5 bases and 3 bases respectively, with 6 bases between them. Germline values: CDR1 MNHNS, CDR2 SASEGT. This chain's CDR3 is CASSPGTDTQYF. CDR3 DNA sequence: TGTGCCAGCAGTCCAGGGACAGATACGCAGTATTTT.

J is TRBJ1-5 and V is TRBV28; TRBD1 is a possible D gene (6 bases). The V and J ends lost 4 bases and 2 bases respectively, with 12 bases between them. CDR3 length equals 15 residues. Looked up from germline, CDR1 is MDHEN and CDR2 is SYDVKM. CDR3 residues: CASSSQGIGNQPQHF. In DNA form, the CDR3 reads TGTGCCAGCAGTTCCCAGGGGATCGGCAATCAGCCCCAGCATTTT.

The V call is TRBV3-1 (or the pseudogene TRBV3-2), the J call TRBJ2-5; a weak D match, TRBD1 (6 bases). Germline CDR1 reads LGHDT; CDR2 reads YNNKEL (reference sequence). Trimming took off 3 bases at V and 3 bases at J, with 11 bases between the two ends. This CDR3 has 14 amino acids. For the CDR3, the DNA is TGTGCCAGCAGCCACCGCGAGGGGGAAGAGACCCAGTACTTC. It specifies CASSHREGEETQYF.

This chain links TRBV19 with TRBJ2-1; TRBD2 might be the D (5 bases). Germline V CDR1 and CDR2: LNHDA, SQIVND (reference sequence). This CDR3 has 13 residues. V lost 6 bases to trimming and J lost 2 bases, with 8 bases between them. The CDR3, as DNA: TGTGCCAGTAGCGGGGAAACCTACAATGAGCAGTTCTTC. As protein: CASSGETYNEQFF.

V gene TRBV18 combines with J gene TRBJ1-5; 9 bases fit TRBD1. Germline lookup yields CDR1 KGHSH and CDR2 LQKENI. The CDR3 totals 14 residues. V lost 5 bases, J lost 7 bases, and 6 bases stayed unmatched. The CDR3 nucleotides read TGTGCCAGCTCATTGACAGGGGGAGACCAGCCCCAGCATTTT. Translating it yields CASSLTGGDQPQHF.

This clone was seen a single time. V and J are TRBV28 and TRBJ2-2; 11 bases line up with TRBD1. The CDR3 consists of 16 residues. The junction had 7 bases not matched to a gene; V was cut back by 6 bases and J by 4 bases. CDR1 and CDR2 (germline): MDHEN, SYDVKM. CDR3 loop: CASRQLGQGGTGELFF. The DNA for the CDR3 is TGTGCCAGCAGACAACTGGGACAGGGGGGCACCGGGGAGCTGTTTTTT.

The chain employs TRBV3-1 (or the pseudogene TRBV3-2) and TRBJ2-5; TRBD2 aligns across 15 bases. CDR3 size: 15 residues. V dropped 6 bases and J dropped 5; count of bases not matched to a gene: 4. The V gene's germline CDR1 is LGHDT and CDR2 YNNKEL (reference sequence). CDR3 coding DNA: TGTGCCAGCAGTTGGACTAGCGGGAGGGAGGAGACCCAGTACTTC. Protein: CASSWTSGREETQYF.

V gene TRBV29-1 combines with J gene TRBJ2-3, with D possibly being TRBD1 (6 bases). Deletions cut 3 bases from V and 6 bases from J, with 19 bases between. CDR1 and CDR2 from the germline V gene are SQVTM and ANQGSEA. The CDR3 has 15 amino acids. The DNA for the CDR3 is TGCAGCGTTGACAAGGACAGCCAGTCTTACGATACGCAGTATTTT. It specifies CSVDKDSQSYDTQYF.

The chain is built from TRBV3-1 (or the pseudogene TRBV3-2) and TRBJ1-5; maybe TRBD1 (5 bases). The germline gives CDR1 LGHDT, CDR2 YNNKEL (reference sequence). The CDR3 extends over 13 amino acids. V was cut by 2 bases and J by 8 bases, with 10 bases left in between. The CDR3: CASSQIRGEPQHF. DNA for the CDR3: TGTGCCAGCAGCCAAATTCGGGGGGAGCCCCAGCATTTT.

This clone was recorded a few times. The chain uses TRBV5-1 and TRBJ2-7; 10 positions agree with TRBD2. This CDR3 is built from 14 residues. Losses at the gene ends were 3 bases for V and 4 bases for J; bases not matched to a gene: 4. Looked up from germline, CDR1 is SGHRS and CDR2 is YFSETQ. CDR3 sequence (DNA): TGCGCCAGCAGCTCTTCTAGCGGGAGTTACGAGCAGTACTTC. It translates to CASSSSSGSYEQYF.